The sequence of this TCR beta chain was determined in a study of metastatic and nonmetastatic thyroid tumors. Study in general: Repertoires from blood and tumor or nodule tissue of malignant and benign thyroid patients were compared.

Authors' analysis steps: Clinicopathological groups supplied CDR3 differences that were used to build a distant-metastasis classifier for papillary thyroid cancer. TCRdb ran MiXCR on the PCR reads. The authors' filters were not applied to this entry. The top ten hold under 4.5% of the sample, which has around 53,000 clones, 20% to 25% seen once. Germline V gene lookup returns CDR1 SGHRS and CDR2 YFSETQ. V was pared by 1 base and J by 5 bases, with 2 bases between. The CDR3 is made up of 11 amino acids. Prior to thyroid surgery, none of the patients had received any treatment. In this sample, this clone turned up many times.

The chain is built from TRBV5-1 and TRBJ2-3; no clear D gene. The receptor's source is a female donor with papillary thyroid cancer or a benign thyroid nodule (not recorded which). Some clones in this sample may be carry-over from other donors' samples. The sample was blood. CDR3 bases: TGCGCCAGCAGCTTGAAAGATACGCAGTATTTT. It codes for CASSLKDTQYF.